The present T cell receptor beta chain was sequenced within a study of T-cell reconstitution after alpha-beta-depleted transplantation in children. Study-wide points: Several hundred expanded graft clones reportedly gave rise to the alpha-beta T cells present about two months after transplant. There were some patients whose high TCRbeta diversity at day 60 came from surviving recipient T cells and thymic progenitors. At the one-year point after transplant, T-cell counts and TCRbeta diversity were found to come mostly from T cells that had been newly produced.

Preparation of the TCRbeta library used unique molecular identifiers. TCRdb processed the PCR reads anew with MiXCR; each CDR3 protein has one entry. Of 45,000 to 60,000 distinct CDR3 sequences listed, 52% were seen once; the top ten hold about two fifths. As to this clonotype: The antigen remains undetermined.

The CDR3 loop spans 14 amino acids. The germline V and J ends were trimmed by 3 bases and 10 bases, with 16 bases remaining between them. Germline CDR1 MNHEY, CDR2 SMNVEV (reference sequence). The sample was peripheral blood, taken before TCRalphabeta/CD19-depleted stem cell transplant. This clonotype originated in a boy in the first two years of life with SCID, due to receive a stem cell transplant. The chain recombines TRBV27 with TRBJ2-1; D is perhaps TRBD1 (5 bases). CDR3 bases: TGTGCCAGCAGTTTCCGTGGGGCCGGGTGGGAGCAGTTCTTC. It translates to CASSFRGAGWEQFF.